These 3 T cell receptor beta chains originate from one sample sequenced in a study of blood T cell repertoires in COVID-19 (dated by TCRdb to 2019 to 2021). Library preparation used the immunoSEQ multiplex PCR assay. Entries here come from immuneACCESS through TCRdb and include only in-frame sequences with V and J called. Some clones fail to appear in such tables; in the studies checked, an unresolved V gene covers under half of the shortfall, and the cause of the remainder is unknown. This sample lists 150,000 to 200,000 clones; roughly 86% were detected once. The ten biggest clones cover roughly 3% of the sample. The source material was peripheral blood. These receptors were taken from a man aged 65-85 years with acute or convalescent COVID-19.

Written as DNA, the CDR3 is TGTGCCAGCAGCGATCCCGGGACAGGGAACTATGGCTACACCTTC. It translates to CASSDPGTGNYGYTF. J is TRBJ1-2 and V is TRBV28; 9 bases map to TRBD1. The CDR3 has 15 residues. Germline assignment: CDR1 MDHEN and CDR2 SYDVKM. The J segment lost 2 bases and the V segment lost 6 bases, leaving 7 bases of the junction unmatched.

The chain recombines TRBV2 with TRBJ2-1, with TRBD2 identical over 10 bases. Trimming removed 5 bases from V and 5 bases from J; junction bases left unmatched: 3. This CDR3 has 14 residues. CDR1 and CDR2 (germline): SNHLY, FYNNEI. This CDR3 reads CASSSSGRDNEQFF. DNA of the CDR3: TGTGCCAGCAGTTCTAGCGGGAGAGACAATGAGCAGTTCTTC.

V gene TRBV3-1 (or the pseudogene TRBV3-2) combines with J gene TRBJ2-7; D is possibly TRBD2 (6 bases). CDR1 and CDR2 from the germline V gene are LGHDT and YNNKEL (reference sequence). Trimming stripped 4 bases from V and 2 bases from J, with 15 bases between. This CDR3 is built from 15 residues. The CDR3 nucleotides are TGTGCCAGCAGCCCAGAGGGACTGCGCGCCTACGAGCAGTACTTC. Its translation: CASSPEGLRAYEQYF.